These 9 T cell receptor beta chains share one sample of origin, sequenced in a study of human T cells and chemical hapten exposure. Specified time point: pre-sensitization, week 0. As for treatment: therapeutic diphenylcyclopropenone sensitization with weekly scalp DPC. TCRdb reanalysed the RACE reads using MiXCR and keeps one entry per CDR3 protein. This table has tens of thousands of distinct CDR3 sequences, around 10% appearing once. The starting material was whole blood, obtained in connection with sensitization to the hapten diphenylcyclopropenone (DPC). These TCRs come from a woman aged 40 to 50 with alopecia areata. Some clones in this sample may be carry-over from other donors' samples.

This clonotype was seen at least ten times. The chain combines TRBV7-9 with TRBJ2-3, with no clear D. Germline values: CDR1 SEHNR, CDR2 FQNEAQ (reference sequence). The CDR3 totals 13 residues. V lost 1 base and J 9 bases, leaving 11 bases between the germline ends. CDR3 sequence: CASSLDTPATQYF. The CDR3 bases are TGTGCCAGCAGCTTAGATACTCCGGCGACGCAGTATTTT.

The rearrangement links TRBV10-3 to TRBJ2-1; 13 bases fit TRBD2. V trimming: 10 bases; J trimming: 7 bases; junction bases outside the gene matches: 4. CDR3 length equals 13 residues. From germline, CDR1 is ENHRY and CDR2 SYGVKD. The CDR3 reads CATGTSGINEQFF. The CDR3 DNA is TGTGCCACCGGGACTAGCGGGATTAATGAGCAGTTCTTC.

This clonotype was counted ten times or more. V and J are TRBV4-2 and TRBJ2-1; D gene unclear. This CDR3 is 11 amino acids long. V was pared by 4 bases and J by 3 bases, with 1 base between. Germline V gene sequence: CDR1 LGHNA, CDR2 YNFKEQ. As DNA, the CDR3 is TGTGCCAGCAGCCTCTACAATGAGCAGTTCTTC. Protein: CASSLYNEQFF.

The genes are TRBV11-2 and TRBJ1-6, with TRBD1 identical over 7 bases. With 5 bases clipped from V and 10 bases from J, the junction kept 11 bases outside the gene matches. CDR1 and CDR2 (germline): SGHAT, FQNNGV. The CDR3 length is 15 residues. The CDR3 bases are TGTGCCAGCAGCCCCAACAGGGGAAGAAGATCACCCCTCCACTTT. The encoded protein is CASSPNRGRRSPLHF.

This clonotype was seen a handful of times. The V gene is TRBV30, the J gene TRBJ2-1; TRBD2 is a possible D gene (5 bases). V gave up 2 bases and J gave up 2 bases, with 13 bases separating them. The CDR3 covers 15 residues. Germline assignment: CDR1 GTSNPN and CDR2 SVGIG (reference sequence). The CDR3 is CAWSSAGEPYNEQFF. In DNA form, the CDR3 reads TGTGCCTGGAGTTCGGCGGGTGAGCCCTACAATGAGCAGTTCTTC.

This clonotype was seen ten or more times. V gene TRBV21-1 combines with J gene TRBJ2-3; no check of the table's D call, TRBD2, against the DNA was made. TRBV21-1 is assigned pseudogene status. The CDR3 covers 17 residues. The CDR3 nucleotides read TGTGCCAGCAGCACCAACACCCTAGCGGTTAGCACAGATACGCAGTATTTT. Encoded protein: CASSTNTLAVSTDTQYF.

In its sample, this clonotype was seen many times. V and J are TRBV20-1 and TRBJ1-1, with D perhaps TRBD1 (6 bases). CDR3 size: 13 residues. Per germline, CDR1 DFQATT and CDR2 SNEGSKA (reference sequence). Trimming removed 6 bases at V and 1 base at J, with 12 bases between. CDR3 in DNA: TGCAGTGCCTGGACAGACCCGAACACTGAAGCTTTCTTT. Its translation: CSAWTDPNTEAFF.

This clonotype has a count of ten or more. The chain employs TRBV19 and TRBJ2-2, with 9 bases matching TRBD2. Germline CDR1 reads LNHDA; CDR2 reads SQIVND (reference sequence). Trimming at V came to 11 bases and at J to 6 bases, leaving 7 bases not matched to a gene. The CDR3 runs to 13 residues. CDR3 amino acids: CAAREREAGELFF. The CDR3 bases are TGTGCCGCGAGGGAGCGGGAGGCCGGGGAGCTGTTTTTT.

This clonotype was detected ten times or more. The rearrangement uses TRBV10-1 and TRBJ2-1; a possible D gene is TRBD1 (6 bases). The V end was cut by 4 bases, the J end by 7 bases, with 11 bases between. Germline CDR1 WNHNN, CDR2 SYGVQD (reference sequence). This CDR3 is built from 13 residues. The CDR3 sequence is CASSGTVGNEQFF. CDR3 bases: TGCGCCAGCAGTGGGACAGTGGGGAATGAGCAGTTCTTC.